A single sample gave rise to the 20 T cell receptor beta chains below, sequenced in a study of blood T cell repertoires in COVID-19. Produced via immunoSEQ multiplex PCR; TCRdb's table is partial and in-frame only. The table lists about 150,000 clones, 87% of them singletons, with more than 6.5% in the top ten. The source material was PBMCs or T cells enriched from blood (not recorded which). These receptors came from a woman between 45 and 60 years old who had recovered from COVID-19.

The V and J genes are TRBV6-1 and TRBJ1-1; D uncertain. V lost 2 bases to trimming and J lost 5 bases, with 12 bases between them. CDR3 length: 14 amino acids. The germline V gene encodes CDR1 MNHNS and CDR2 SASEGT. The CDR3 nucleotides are TGTGCCAGCAGTGAACGCCGGGAATGGACTGAAGCTTTCTTT. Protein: CASSERREWTEAFF.

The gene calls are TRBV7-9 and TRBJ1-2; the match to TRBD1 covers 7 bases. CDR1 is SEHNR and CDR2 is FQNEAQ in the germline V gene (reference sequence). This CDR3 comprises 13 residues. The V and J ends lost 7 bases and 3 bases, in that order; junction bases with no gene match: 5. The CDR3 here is CASNRDSHYGYTF. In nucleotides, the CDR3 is TGTGCCAGCAACAGGGACAGTCACTATGGCTACACCTTC.

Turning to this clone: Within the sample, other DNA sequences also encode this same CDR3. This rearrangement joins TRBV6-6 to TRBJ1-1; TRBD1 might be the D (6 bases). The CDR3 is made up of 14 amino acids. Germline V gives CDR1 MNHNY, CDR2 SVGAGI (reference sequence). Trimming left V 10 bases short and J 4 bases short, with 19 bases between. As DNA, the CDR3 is TGTGCCACCACCTTAGGGGGGGGAGGCACTGAAGCTTTCTTT. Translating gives CATTLGGGGTEAFF.

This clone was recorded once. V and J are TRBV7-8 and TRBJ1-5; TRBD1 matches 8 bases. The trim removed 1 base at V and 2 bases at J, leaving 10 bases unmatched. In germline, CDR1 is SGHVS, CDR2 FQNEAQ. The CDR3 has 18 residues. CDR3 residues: CASSLGTWTGNGNQPQHF. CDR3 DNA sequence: TGTGCCAGCAGCTTAGGCACCTGGACAGGGAACGGCAATCAGCCCCAGCATTTT.

The DNA of the CDR3 is TGTGCCAGCAGTTACAGGTCAGGCGCAAACTATGGCTACACCTTC. Protein product: CASSYRSGANYGYTF. This sequence joins TRBV6-5 and TRBJ1-2; no clear D. Germline CDR1 and CDR2: MNHEY and SVGAGI. The CDR3 is made up of 15 amino acids. The V and J ends lost 2 bases and 2 bases respectively, with 12 bases between them.

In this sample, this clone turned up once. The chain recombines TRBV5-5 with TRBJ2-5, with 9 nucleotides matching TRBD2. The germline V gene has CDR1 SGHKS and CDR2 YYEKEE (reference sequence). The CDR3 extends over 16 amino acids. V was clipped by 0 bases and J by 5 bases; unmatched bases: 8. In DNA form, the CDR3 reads TGTGCCAGCAGCTTGGCTCCCCTAGCGGGGAGGGAGACCCAGTACTTC. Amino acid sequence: CASSLAPLAGRETQYF.

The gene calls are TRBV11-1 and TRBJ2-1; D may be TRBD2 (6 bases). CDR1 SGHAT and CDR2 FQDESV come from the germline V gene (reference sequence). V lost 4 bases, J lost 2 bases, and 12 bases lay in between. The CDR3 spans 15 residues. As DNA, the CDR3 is TGTGCCAGCAGCTACGGGACTCAAACCTACAATGAGCAGTTCTTC. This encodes CASSYGTQTYNEQFF.

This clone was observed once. CDR3 nucleotides: TGTGCCAGCAGCGCAGTTAACCCGGGGGGCACCATTCAGTACTTC. Translated: CASSAVNPGGTIQYF. The chain carries TRBV7-8 and TRBJ2-4; perhaps TRBD2 as D (7 bases). CDR1 and CDR2 from the germline V gene are SGHVS and FQNEAQ. V was pared by 5 bases and J by 9 bases, with 20 bases between. This CDR3 is built from 15 residues.

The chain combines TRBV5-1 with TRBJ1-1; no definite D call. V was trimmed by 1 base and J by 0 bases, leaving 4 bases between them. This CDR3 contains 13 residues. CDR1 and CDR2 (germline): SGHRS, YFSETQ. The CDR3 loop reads CASSLSVNTEAFF. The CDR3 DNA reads TGCGCCAGCAGCTTGTCGGTGAACACTGAAGCTTTCTTT. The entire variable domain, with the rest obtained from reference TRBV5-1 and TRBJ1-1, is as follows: KAGVTQTPRYLIKTRGQQVTLSCSPISGHRSVSWYQQTPGQGLQFLFEYFSETQRNKGNFPGRFSGRQFSNSRSEMNVSTLELGDSALYLCASSLSVNTEAFFGQGTRLTVV.

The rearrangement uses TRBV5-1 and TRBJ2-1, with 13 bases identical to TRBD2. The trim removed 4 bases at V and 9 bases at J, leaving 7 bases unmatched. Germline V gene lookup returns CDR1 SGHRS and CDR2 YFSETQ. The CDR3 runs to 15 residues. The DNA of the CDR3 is TGCGCCAGCAGCCTAGGACTAGCGGGAGTCAGTGAGCAGTTCTTC. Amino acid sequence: CASSLGLAGVSEQFF.

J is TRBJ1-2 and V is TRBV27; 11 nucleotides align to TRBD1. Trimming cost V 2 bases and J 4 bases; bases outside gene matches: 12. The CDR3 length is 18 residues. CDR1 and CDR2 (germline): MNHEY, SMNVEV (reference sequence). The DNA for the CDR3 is TGTGCCAGCAGTTTAGCCCCGGACAGGGGGCAGTCACGCTATGGCTACACCTTC. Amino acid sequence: CASSLAPDRGQSRYGYTF.

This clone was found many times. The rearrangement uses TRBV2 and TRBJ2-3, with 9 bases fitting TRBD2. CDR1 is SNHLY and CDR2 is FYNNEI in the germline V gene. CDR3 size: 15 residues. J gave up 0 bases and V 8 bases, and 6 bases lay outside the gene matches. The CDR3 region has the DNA TGTGCCAGCTCCGCGGGAGGGGCTAGCACAGATACGCAGTATTTT. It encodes CASSAGGASTDTQYF. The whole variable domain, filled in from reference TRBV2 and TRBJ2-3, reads EPEVTQTPSHQVTQMGQEVILRCVPISNHLYFYWYRQILGQKVEFLVSFYNNEISEKSEIFDDQFSVERPDGSNFTLKIRSTKLEDSAMYFCASSAGGASTDTQYFGPGTRLTVL.

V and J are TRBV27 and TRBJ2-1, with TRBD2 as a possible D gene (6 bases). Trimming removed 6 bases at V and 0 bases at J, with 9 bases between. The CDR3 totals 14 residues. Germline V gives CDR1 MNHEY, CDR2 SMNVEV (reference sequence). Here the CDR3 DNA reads TGTGCCAGCAGGCGGCGGGGCTCCTACAATGAGCAGTTCTTC. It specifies CASRRRGSYNEQFF.

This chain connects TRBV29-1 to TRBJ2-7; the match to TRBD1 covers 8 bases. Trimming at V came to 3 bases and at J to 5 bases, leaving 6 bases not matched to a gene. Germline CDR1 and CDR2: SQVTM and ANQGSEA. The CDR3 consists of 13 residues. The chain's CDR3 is CSVDGTGDDEQYF. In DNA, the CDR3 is TGCAGCGTTGACGGGACAGGAGACGACGAGCAGTACTTC.

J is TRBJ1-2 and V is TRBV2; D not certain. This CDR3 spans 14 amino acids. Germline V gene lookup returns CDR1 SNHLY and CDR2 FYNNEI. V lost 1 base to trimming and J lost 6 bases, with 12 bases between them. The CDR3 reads CASSEVEGAHGYTF. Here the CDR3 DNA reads TGTGCCAGCAGTGAAGTGGAGGGTGCTCATGGCTACACCTTC.

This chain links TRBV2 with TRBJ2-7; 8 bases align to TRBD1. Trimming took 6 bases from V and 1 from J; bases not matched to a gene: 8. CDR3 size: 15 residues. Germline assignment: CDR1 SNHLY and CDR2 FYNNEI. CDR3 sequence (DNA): TGTGCCAGCAGCGACCGGGACAGGCTTTCCTACGAGCAGTACTTC. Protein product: CASSDRDRLSYEQYF. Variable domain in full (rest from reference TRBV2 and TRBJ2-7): EPEVTQTPSHQVTQMGQEVILRCVPISNHLYFYWYRQILGQKVEFLVSFYNNEISEKSEIFDDQFSVERPDGSNFTLKIRSTKLEDSAMYFCASSDRDRLSYEQYFGPGTRLTVT.

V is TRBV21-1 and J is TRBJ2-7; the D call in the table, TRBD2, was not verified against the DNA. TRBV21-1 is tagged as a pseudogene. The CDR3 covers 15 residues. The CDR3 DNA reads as TGTGCCAGCCTTGTAGAGGCCGGGAGGGCATACGAGCAGTACTTC. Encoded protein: CASLVEAGRAYEQYF.

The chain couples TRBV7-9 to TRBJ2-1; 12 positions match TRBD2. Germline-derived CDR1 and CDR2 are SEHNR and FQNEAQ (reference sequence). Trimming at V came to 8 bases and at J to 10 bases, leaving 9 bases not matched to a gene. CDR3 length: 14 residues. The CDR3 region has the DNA TGTGCCAGCCAAGGACTAGCGGGGCTTGGGGAGCAGTTCTTC. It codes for CASQGLAGLGEQFF.

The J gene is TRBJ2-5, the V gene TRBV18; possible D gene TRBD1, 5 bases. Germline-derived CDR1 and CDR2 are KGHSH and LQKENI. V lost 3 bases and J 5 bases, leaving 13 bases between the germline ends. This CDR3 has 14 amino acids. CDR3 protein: CASSPQGRVETQYF. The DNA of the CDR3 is TGTGCCAGCTCACCTCAGGGTAGGGTGGAGACCCAGTACTTC.

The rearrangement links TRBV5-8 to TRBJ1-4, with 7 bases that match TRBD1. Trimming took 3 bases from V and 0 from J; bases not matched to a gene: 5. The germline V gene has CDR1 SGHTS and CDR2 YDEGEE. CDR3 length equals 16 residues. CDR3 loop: CASSSGQITTNEKLFF. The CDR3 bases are TGTGCCAGCAGCTCGGGACAGATCACAACTAATGAAAAACTGTTTTTT. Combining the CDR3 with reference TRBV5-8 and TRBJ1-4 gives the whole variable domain EAGVTQSPTHLIKTRGQQATLRCSPISGHTSVYWYQQALGLGLQFLLWYDEGEERNRGNFPPRFSGRQFPNYSSELNVNALELEDSALYLCASSSGQITTNEKLFFGSGTQLSVL.